This T cell receptor (beta chain) originates from a study of blood T cell repertoires in COVID-19. In the study overall: Collection of acute and convalescent COVID-19 samples took place in the United States, Italy and Spain.

Authors' methods: Cell counts per sample came from amplifying reference gene primers. Generated by immunoSEQ multiplex PCR, the TCRdb table keeps only in-frame clones and is missing some. V and J calls plus clone size are reproduced from that table; the DNA served to infer D and trimming. The table shows about 120,000 clones, with 86% occurring only once. To note about this clone: This CDR3 is also generated by other DNA sequences in the sample.

CDR1 and CDR2 (germline): MNHEY, SMNVEV (reference sequence). V lost 2 bases to trimming and J lost 1 base, with 10 bases between them. The CDR3 contains 15 residues. The chain uses TRBV27 and TRBJ2-3; perhaps TRBD1 as D (5 bases). The sample was peripheral blood. This sequence originates from a man aged 65 to 85 who had recovered from COVID-19. The CDR3 spells CASSLSRARTDTQYF. The CDR3 DNA reads TGTGCCAGCAGTTTAAGCAGGGCCCGCACAGATACGCAGTATTTT.